The source of this TCR beta chain is a study of early T cells in non-severe SARS-CoV-2 infection. MiXCR, run by TCRdb on the 5' RACE reads, gives a single entry per CDR3 protein. This sample has more than 55,000 distinct CDR3 sequences, with around 10% found just once. CDR3 length: 15 amino acids. In germline, CDR1 is LGHDT, CDR2 YNNKEL (reference sequence). Between the trimmed V and J ends, which lost 1 base and 7 bases, there was a span of 14 bases. The TCR was taken from an adult who was a healthcare worker with PCR-confirmed SARS-CoV-2 infection or an uninfected control (not recorded which). Sequencing was performed on whole blood. This rearrangement joins TRBV3-1 to TRBJ1-5; maybe TRBD1 (5 bases). CDR3 amino acids: CASSQGAGILQPQHF. The CDR3 DNA is TGTGCCAGCAGCCAAGGTGCAGGGATCTTGCAGCCCCAGCATTTT.